The sequence of this T cell receptor beta chain was determined in a study of CD8 T cells in ankylosing spondylitis (dated by TCRdb to 2016 to 2017). Describing the broader study: The study profiled T cell receptor beta repertoires in healthy donors and ankylosing spondylitis patients to find disease-linked TCR variants. Peripheral blood was sampled, and synovial fluid was also collected from ankylosing spondylitis patients. The full study cohort comprised 25 ankylosing spondylitis patients and 110 or so healthy donors. Broader findings and caveats from the paper: In peripheral blood, the disease-linked clones were found at relatively low frequencies and had a CD8+ phenotype. Significant enrichment of the disease-linked clones was reported in matched synovial fluid samples from ankylosing spondylitis patients. Some motif variants were previously reported in synovial fluid and blood of reactive arthritis patients, suggesting common disease-initiation mechanisms. A TCR beta motif made up of eight highly homologous amino acid variants appeared to be characteristic of blood from ankylosing spondylitis patients.

The sequencing machine was an Illumina HiSeq 2500. TCR beta libraries were prepared by quantitative 5'-RACE with molecular barcodes. Per the original workflow: To identify disease-linked TCR variants, a new computational method was used, one built on a probabilistic model of VDJ rearrangement. Clones were called with MiXCR by TCRdb after fastp trimmed the public reads at Q25, and only in-frame beta chains were retained. Records with the same CDR3 protein are collapsed into one entry carrying the most frequent genes and DNA. V and J calls and clone size were set by TCRdb, not the authors. Counted in this sample were some 350,000 distinct CDR3 sequences; about 14% of them appeared once. The top ten hold about 1.1% of the sample. Note on this clonotype: Its antigen is not yet known. It has no much larger one-base neighbor in the sample; base qualities were not kept.

The CDR3 spans 17 residues, from the cysteine through the phenylalanine. Only CDR3 DNA is held: 51 bases, read in frame from base 1. In this chain, TRBV21-1 is recombined with TRBJ2-1; no DNA check was done on the table's D call, TRBD2. TRBV21-1 is flagged as a pseudogene. This clonotype originated in a male donor with ankylosing spondylitis or in good health (not recorded which). The specimen was blood, either unsorted or a sorted T cell fraction (not recorded which). At the DNA level, the sequence is TGTGCCAGCAGCAAAGCGGGGAGACCAAAAGGGCACAATGAGCAGTTCTTC. This yields the protein CASSKAGRPKGHNEQFF.